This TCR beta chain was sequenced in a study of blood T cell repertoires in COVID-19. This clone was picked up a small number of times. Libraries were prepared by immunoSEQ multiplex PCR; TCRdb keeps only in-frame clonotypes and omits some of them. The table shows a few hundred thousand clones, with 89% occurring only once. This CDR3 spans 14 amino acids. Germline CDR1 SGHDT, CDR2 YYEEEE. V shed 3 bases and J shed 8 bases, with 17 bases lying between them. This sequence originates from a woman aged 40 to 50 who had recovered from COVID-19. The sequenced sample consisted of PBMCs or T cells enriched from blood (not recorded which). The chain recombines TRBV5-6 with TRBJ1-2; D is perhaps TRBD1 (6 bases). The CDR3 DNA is TGTGCCAGCAGCTCGGGTACAGGGATGGGAGGCTACACCTTC. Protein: CASSSGTGMGGYTF.